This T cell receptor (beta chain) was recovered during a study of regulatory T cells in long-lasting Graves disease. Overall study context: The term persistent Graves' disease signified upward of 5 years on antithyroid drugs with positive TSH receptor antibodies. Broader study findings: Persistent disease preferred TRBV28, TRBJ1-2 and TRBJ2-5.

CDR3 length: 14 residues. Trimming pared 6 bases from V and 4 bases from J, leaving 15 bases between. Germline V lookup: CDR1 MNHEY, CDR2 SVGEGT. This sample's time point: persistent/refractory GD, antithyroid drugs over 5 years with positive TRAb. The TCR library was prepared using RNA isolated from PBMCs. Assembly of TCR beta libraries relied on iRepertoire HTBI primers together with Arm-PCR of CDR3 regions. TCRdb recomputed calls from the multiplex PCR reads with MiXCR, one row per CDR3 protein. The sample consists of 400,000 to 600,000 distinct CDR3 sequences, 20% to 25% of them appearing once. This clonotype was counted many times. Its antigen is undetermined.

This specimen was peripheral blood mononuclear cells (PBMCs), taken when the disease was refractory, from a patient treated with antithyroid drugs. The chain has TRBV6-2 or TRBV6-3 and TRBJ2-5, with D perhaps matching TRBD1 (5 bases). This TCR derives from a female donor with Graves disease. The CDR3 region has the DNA TGTGCCAGCAGGAAGACCTGGGGCAGAGAGACCCAGTACTTC. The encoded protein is CASRKTWGRETQYF.